This T cell receptor beta chain is drawn from a study of a mutant IDH1 vaccine in newly diagnosed glioma. Overall study results and limits: Immune responses induced by the vaccine were seen in 93.3% of patients, spanning multiple MHC alleles.

Trimming took off 5 bases at V and 2 bases at J, with 14 bases between the two ends. Germline V CDR1 and CDR2: SGHDT, YYEEEE. This CDR3 contains 14 residues. Stated time point: week 35, safety follow-up. It was 300 ug of mutant IDH1 20-mer peptide that made up each vaccine dose, given with topical imiquimod. Generated by immunoSEQ multiplex PCR, the TCRdb table keeps only in-frame clones and is missing some. The table records 30,000 or so clones, about four fifths of them present only once. This clone was observed a single time. The target antigen is unknown. This TCR came from a man aged 35 to 55 with glioma. Some clones in this sample may be carry-over from other donors' samples. The chain carries TRBV5-6 and TRBJ2-7; D is unresolved. This specimen consisted of PBMCs, obtained from a glioma patient whose treatment included an IDH1 peptide vaccine. The CDR3 DNA reads TGTGCCAGCAGTTGGAGCGATCCGCCCTACGAGCAGTACTTC. Its protein product is CASSWSDPPYEQYF. The complete variable domain, with remaining parts taken from reference TRBV5-6 and TRBJ2-7, reads DAGVTQSPTHLIKTRGQQVTLRCSPKSGHDTVSWYQQALGQGPQFIFQYYEEEERQRGNFPDRFSGHQFPNYSSELNVNALLLGDSALYLCASSWSDPPYEQYFGPGTRLTVT.